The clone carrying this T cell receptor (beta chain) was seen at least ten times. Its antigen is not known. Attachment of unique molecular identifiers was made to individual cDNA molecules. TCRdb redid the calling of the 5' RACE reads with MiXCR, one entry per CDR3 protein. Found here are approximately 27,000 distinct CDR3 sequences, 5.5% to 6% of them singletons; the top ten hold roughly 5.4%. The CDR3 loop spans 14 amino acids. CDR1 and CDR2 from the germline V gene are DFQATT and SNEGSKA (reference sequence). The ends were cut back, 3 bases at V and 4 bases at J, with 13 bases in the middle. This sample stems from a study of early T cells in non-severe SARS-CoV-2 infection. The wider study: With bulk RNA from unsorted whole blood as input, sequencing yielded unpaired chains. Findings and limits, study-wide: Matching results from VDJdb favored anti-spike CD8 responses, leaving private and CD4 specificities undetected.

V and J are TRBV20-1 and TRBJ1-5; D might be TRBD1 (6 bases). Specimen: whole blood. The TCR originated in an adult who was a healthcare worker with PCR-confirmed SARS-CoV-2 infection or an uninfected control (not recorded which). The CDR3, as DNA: TGCAGTGCTAGTTCGGGGACACAGAATCAGCCCCAGCATTTT. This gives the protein CSASSGTQNQPQHF.